This T cell receptor beta chain was sequenced for a study of T-cell reconstitution after alpha-beta-depleted transplantation in children. Looked up from germline, CDR1 is DFQATT and CDR2 is SNEGSKA (reference sequence). Trimming took 7 bases from V and 2 from J; bases not matched to a gene: 4. The CDR3 runs to 12 residues. Molecular barcoding with unique molecular identifiers was used for the TCRbeta library. TCRdb fed the PCR reads into MiXCR, producing one record per CDR3 protein. The sample holds fewer than 400,000 distinct CDR3 sequences, about a fifth seen once. The chain has TRBV20-1 and TRBJ2-7, with TRBD1 identical over 8 bases. The sequenced sample was PBMCs from the stem cell graft donor, obtained from the stem cell graft. The sequence was collected from a human donor who donated a stem cell graft to a child with acute myeloid leukemia. CDR3 bases: TGCAGTGGACAGGGGCCGGCCTACGAGCAGTACTTC. It yields the protein CSGQGPAYEQYF.